This TCR beta chain came from a study of beta chain features in type 1 diabetes (dated by TCRdb to 2016 to 2018). In the study overall: Mean age, gender distribution, total cell number and subset yield did not differ between patients and healthy donors. A total of 100 million to 140 million sorted cells were examined across all samples, and the number of cells per subset was strongly correlated with RNA yield. Regulatory and stem cell-like memory subsets were obtained from only 8 patients and about 8 healthy donors, while naive and central memory subsets were obtained from all 30 or so donors. The study compared TCRB repertoires of sorted circulating CD4+ T cell subsets between recently diagnosed type 1 diabetes patients and matched healthy donors. Findings and caveats that apply to the study as a whole: Because cDNA was sequenced instead of genomic DNA, highly expressing activated cells could be over-represented, though the groups showed no difference in activation or CD3 levels. A moderate but significant shortening of TCRB CDR3 length was observed in type 1 diabetes patients in all four CD4+ subsets. Patients with type 1 diabetes made fewer insertions and deleted more nucleotides at VDJ recombination sites, implying thymic rearrangement abnormalities. PCR may preferentially amplify shorter templates, but because patient and control samples were amplified and corrected together, any resulting skew would affect both groups equally. Because small numbers of individuals were included in the HLA sub-analyses, any influence of HLA type on TCRB rearrangement was left unresolved. Naive, central memory and regulatory TCRB repertoires appeared more similar among patients than among healthy donors.

The entire amount of isolated RNA was reverse transcribed using the High Capacity cDNA Reverse Transcription Kit, so the sequenced TCRB transcripts were expressed ones. Deep immunoSEQ sequencing was performed on naive, central memory and regulatory T cell samples, with an average of roughly 3.3 million total reads per sample. Sorted cells were lysed in RLT buffer, and RNA was extracted using DNase-treated RNeasy Micro or Mini kits according to cell number. Each cell subset was processed on its own to prevent cross-contamination, while patient and healthy donor samples were processed together. The immunoSEQ multiplex PCR was used to amplify TCRB sequences from cDNA, generating 87-bp fragments that spanned the CDR3 region. Amplicons were sequenced on the Illumina HiSeq platform. In the authors' own workflow: PCR bias was corrected computationally using synthetic template baselines, and reads within Hamming distance 2 were collapsed, with unmergeable singletons discarded. Reads were aligned to IMGT to assign V, D and J genes, CDR3 length, and insertions or deletions at six rearrangement sites. Within each subset, clonotype counts were normalized to sorted cell number, and only after that were true diversity and Gini coefficients computed with the tcR R package. Repertoire sharing was quantified using the overlap coefficient calculated on TCRB nucleotide sequences. Out-of-frame TCRB sequences from naive cells were analyzed as a proxy for the pre-selection repertoire. This is the immuneACCESS table as TCRdb keeps it, with only in-frame sequences that have V and J called. A part of the clones is gone; compared with another copy, unresolved V genes explain less than half, and the rest is unexplained. Clone size and the V and J calls come from that table; the DNA yielded D and trimming. The sample has some 240,000 clones on record, approximately 16% of them singletons. Of the sample, about 0.078% is held by the ten largest clones.

In the germline V gene (reference sequence), CDR1 corresponds to DFQATT and CDR2 to SNEGSKA. The V end loses 2 bases and the J end loses 5 bases, and a stretch of 3 bases separates them. The CDR3 sequence holds 10 residues, the cysteine and phenylalanine included. CDR3 DNA only is kept here, 30 bases in frame from base 1. From each donor, a single peripheral blood sample of 95 to 150 mL on average was drawn into heparinised tubes. A BD FACSAria II and a panel including CD45RO, CCR7, CD25, CD127, CD95 and CD27 were used to sort naive, central memory, regulatory and stem cell-like memory CD4+ T cells. A purity above 98% was achieved for all sorted populations. PBMCs were separated immediately by Lymphoprep density gradient centrifugation and were stained directly, without being cultured. So that batch effects would be minimized, each experiment stained and sorted samples in pairs, pairing one healthy donor with one patient.

Turning to this clone: The antigen it recognizes is unknown. Base-call qualities are not available, and no considerably larger clone is one nucleotide away. The same CDR3 can be traced to other DNA sequences in this sample.

This clonotype originated in a man younger than 40 with type 1 diabetes. Source material: naive CD4+ T cells from blood. The meaning of the sample's cell subset or site label: true naive CD4+ T cells. The sequence is built from TRBV20-1 and TRBJ2-5, with no reliable assignment of the D segment. CDR3 reads: CSARLETQYF. The DNA is as follows: TGCAGTGCTAGATTGGAGACCCAGTACTTC.